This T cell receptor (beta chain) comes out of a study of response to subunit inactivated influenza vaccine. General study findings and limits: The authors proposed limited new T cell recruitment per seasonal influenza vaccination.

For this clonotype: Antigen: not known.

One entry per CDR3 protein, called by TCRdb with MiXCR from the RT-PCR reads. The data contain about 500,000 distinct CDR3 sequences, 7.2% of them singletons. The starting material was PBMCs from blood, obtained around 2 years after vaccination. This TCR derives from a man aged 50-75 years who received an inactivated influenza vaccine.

Here the CDR3 DNA reads TGTGCCAGCAGCTTAGCGGTAGGTCTCAGTGAGCAGTTCTTC. As protein: CASSLAVGLSEQFF. This sequence joins TRBV7-9 and TRBJ2-1; D not resolved. This CDR3 comprises 14 residues. Trimming cost V 0 bases and J 9 bases, with 12 bases left between them. The germline gives CDR1 SEHNR, CDR2 FQNEAQ (reference sequence).